This TCR beta chain was sequenced for a study of identical twins. Study observations and caveats: Alpha sequences out of frame and shared by twins had excess low generation probability. Memory repertoires lacked the insertion deficit that abundant cord blood beta clonotypes showed.

The CDR3 has 13 residues. Germline CDR1 and CDR2: MNHEY and SVGEGT. V shed 6 bases, J shed 2 bases, and the junction held 3 bases outside the gene matches. Addition of a universal primer site occurred through template switching, and cDNA carried unique molecular identifiers. TCRdb redid the calling of the 5' RACE reads with MiXCR, one entry per CDR3 protein. The sample includes around 510,000 distinct CDR3 sequences, roughly an eighth of them seen just once. Only a few counts were recorded for this clonotype. Its cognate antigen is unknown. A much larger clonotype is one base distant, so this may be a read error. The sample also formed part of further work on yellow fever vaccine responses in identical twins. This second study says: Twins reportedly had a vaccine T cell response that seemed partly convergent, partly personalized.

The sample was CD4+ T cells sorted from blood. The TCR comes from a woman aged 18-35 years in good health. The genes are TRBV6-2 or TRBV6-3 and TRBJ2-7; 8 positions match TRBD2. CDR3 sequence reads: CASRVAGTYEQYF. The CDR3 nucleotides read TGTGCCAGCAGAGTAGCGGGGACCTACGAGCAGTACTTC.